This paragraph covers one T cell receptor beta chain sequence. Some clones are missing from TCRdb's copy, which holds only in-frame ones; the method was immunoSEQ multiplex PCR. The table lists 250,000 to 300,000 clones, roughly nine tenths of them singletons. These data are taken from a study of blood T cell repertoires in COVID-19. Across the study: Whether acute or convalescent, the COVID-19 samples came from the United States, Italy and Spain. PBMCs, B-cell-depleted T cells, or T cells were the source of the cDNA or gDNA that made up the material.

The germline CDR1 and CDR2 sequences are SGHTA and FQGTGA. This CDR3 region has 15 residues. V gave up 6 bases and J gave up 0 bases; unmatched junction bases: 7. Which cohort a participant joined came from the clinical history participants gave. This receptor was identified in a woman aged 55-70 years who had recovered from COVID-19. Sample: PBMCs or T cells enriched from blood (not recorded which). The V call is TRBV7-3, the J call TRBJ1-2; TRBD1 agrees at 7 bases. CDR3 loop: CASRPRQGPNYGYTF. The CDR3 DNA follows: TGTGCCAGCAGACCCCGACAGGGACCTAACTATGGCTACACCTTC. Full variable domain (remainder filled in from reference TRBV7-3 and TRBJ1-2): GAGVSQTPSNKVTEKGKYVELRCDPISGHTALYWYRQSLGQGPEFLIYFQGTGAADDSGLPNDRFFAVRPEGSVSTLKIQRTERGDSAVYLCASRPRQGPNYGYTFGSGTRLTVV.